This record looks at one TCR beta chain sequence and its context. This CDR3 has 17 amino acids. Germline trimming cut 4 bases from V and 0 bases from J; bases unmatched to any gene: 9. Germline CDR1 and CDR2: MDHEN and SYDVKM. Libraries were prepared by immunoSEQ multiplex PCR; TCRdb keeps only in-frame clonotypes and omits some of them. The table lists more than 95,000 clones, approximately 85% of them singletons. The data derive from a study of blood T cell repertoires in COVID-19. In the study overall: Samples came from the United States, Italy and Spain, spanning acute and convalescent COVID-19.

The J gene is TRBJ2-4, the V gene TRBV28, with 7 bases aligning to TRBD1. Specimen: peripheral blood. This receptor was taken from a human donor in a cohort sampled during active COVID-19. CDR3 protein: CASSSPGTVIAKNIQYF. CDR3 coding DNA: TGTGCCAGCAGTTCTCCCGGGACAGTTATAGCCAAAAACATTCAGTACTTC.